A single sample is the source of the 5 T cell receptor beta chains below, sequenced in a study of blood T cells in healthy people across ages. A second about 6 to 11 cycle PCR used barcoded and J-beta primers. TCRdb redid the calling of the 5' RACE reads with MiXCR, one entry per CDR3 protein. In the table there are about 630,000 distinct CDR3 sequences, around 20% of which are singletons. Sequenced material: blood. These receptor sequences come from a man in his 70s in good health.

This clonotype occurred a few times. The rearrangement joins TRBV20-1 to TRBJ2-7; 12 bases fit TRBD1. The CDR3 has 16 amino acids. J lost 3 bases, V lost 4 bases, and 10 bases had no gene match. From germline, CDR1 is DFQATT and CDR2 SNEGSKA (reference sequence). This CDR3 reads CSAKRPGTGGFYEQYF. CDR3 coding DNA: TGCAGTGCTAAAAGACCCGGGACAGGGGGCTTCTACGAGCAGTACTTC.

This clonotype was seen a few times. This CDR3 reads CASSMGYYQETQYF. CDR3 nucleotides: TGTGCCAGTAGTATGGGGTACTACCAAGAGACCCAGTACTTC. The chain combines TRBV19 with TRBJ2-5; D ambiguous. Trimming left V 3 bases short and J 0 bases short, with 8 bases between. The CDR3 sequence is 14 residues long. Germline CDR1 LNHDA, CDR2 SQIVND (reference sequence).

Of note for this clonotype: One end of the junction fails to match germline, which may point to a read error. The chain has TRBV29-1 and TRBJ2-7, with 9 bases matching TRBD1. The CDR3 is 13 amino acids. The germline gives CDR1 SQVTM, CDR2 ANQGSEA. This chain's CDR3 is CSVKRTGEYEQHF. The CDR3 nucleotides are TGCAGCGTTAAGAGGACAGGGGAATACGAGCAGCACTTC.

This chain uses TRBV14 with TRBJ1-3, with D tentatively TRBD1 (5 bases). This CDR3 has 17 residues. Germline CDR1 and CDR2: SGHDN and FVKESK. Trimming cost V 3 bases and J 4 bases, with 19 bases left between them. The CDR3 reads CASSQAGKPRTGNTIYF. In DNA, the CDR3 is TGTGCCAGCAGCCAGGCAGGGAAGCCGAGAACAGGAAACACCATATATTTT.

CDR3 residues: CASRPGQGRNTIYF. The CDR3, as DNA: TGTGCCAGCAGGCCGGGACAGGGGAGAAACACCATATATTTT. The rearrangement joins TRBV12-3 or TRBV12-4 to TRBJ1-3; 10 bases match TRBD1. V was pared by 6 bases and J by 5 bases, with 4 bases of the junction left unmatched. The CDR3 is 14 amino acids.